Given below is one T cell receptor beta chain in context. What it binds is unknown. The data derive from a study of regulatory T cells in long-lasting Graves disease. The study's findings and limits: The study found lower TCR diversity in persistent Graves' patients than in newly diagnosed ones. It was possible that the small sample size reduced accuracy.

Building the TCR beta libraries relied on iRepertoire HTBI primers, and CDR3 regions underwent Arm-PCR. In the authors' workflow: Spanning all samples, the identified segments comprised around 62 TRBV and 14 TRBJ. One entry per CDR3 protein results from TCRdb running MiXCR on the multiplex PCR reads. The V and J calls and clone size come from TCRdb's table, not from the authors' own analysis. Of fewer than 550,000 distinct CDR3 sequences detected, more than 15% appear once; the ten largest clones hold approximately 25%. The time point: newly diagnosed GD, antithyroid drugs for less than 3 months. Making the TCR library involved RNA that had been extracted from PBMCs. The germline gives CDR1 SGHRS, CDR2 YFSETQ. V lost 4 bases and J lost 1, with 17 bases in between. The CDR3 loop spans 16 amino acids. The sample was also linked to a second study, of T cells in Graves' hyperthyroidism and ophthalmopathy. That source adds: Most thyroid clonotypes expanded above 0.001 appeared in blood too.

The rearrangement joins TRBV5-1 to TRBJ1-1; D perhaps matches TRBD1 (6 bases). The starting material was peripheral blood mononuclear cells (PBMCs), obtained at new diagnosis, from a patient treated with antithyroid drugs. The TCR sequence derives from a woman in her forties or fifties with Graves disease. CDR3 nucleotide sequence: TGCGCCAGCAGCCGCCAGACAGGCCCCTCGAACACTGAAGCTTTCTTT. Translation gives CASSRQTGPSNTEAFF.